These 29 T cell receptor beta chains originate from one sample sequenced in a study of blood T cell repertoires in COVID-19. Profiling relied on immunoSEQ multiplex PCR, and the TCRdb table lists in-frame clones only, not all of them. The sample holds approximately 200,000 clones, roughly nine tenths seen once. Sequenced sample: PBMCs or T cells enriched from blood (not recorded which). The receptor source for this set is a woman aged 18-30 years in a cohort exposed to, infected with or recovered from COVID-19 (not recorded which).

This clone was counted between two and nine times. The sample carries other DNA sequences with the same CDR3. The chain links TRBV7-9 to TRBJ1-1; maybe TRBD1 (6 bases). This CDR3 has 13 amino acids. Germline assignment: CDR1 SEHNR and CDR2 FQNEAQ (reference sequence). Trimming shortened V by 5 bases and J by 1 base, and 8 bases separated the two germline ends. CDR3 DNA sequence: TGTGCCAGCAGCCCGACAGGGAACACTGAAGCTTTCTTT. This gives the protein CASSPTGNTEAFF.

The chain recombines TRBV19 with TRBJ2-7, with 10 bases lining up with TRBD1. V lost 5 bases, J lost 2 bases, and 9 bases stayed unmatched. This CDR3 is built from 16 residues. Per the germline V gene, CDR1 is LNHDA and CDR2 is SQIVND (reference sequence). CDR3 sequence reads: CASSVTDRGPTYEQYF. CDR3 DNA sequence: TGTGCCAGTAGTGTGACCGACAGGGGGCCAACCTACGAGCAGTACTTC.

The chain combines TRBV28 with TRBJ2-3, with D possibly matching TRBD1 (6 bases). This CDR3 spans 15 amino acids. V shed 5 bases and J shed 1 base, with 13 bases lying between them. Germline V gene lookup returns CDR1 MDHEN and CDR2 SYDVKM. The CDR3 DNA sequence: TGTGCCAGCAGTCCTGACAGGACAGGCACAGATACGCAGTATTTT. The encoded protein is CASSPDRTGTDTQYF. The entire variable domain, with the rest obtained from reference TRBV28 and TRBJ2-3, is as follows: DVKVTQSSRYLVKRTGEKVFLECVQDMDHENMFWYRQDPGLGLRLIYFSYDVKMKEKGDIPEGYSVSREKKERFSLILESASTNQTSMYLCASSPDRTGTDTQYFGPGTRLTVL.

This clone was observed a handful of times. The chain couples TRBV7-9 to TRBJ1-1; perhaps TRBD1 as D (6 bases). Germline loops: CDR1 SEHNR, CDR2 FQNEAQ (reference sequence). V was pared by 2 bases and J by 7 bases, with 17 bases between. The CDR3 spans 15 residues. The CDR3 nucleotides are TGTGCCAGCAGCTTATTCGGGCAGGGGATTAATGAAGCTTTCTTT. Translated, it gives CASSLFGQGINEAFF. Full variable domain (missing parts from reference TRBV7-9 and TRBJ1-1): DTGVSQNPRHKITKRGQNVTFRCDPISEHNRLYWYRQTLGQGPEFLTYFQNEAQLEKSRLLSDRFSAERPKGSFSTLEIQRTEQGDSAMYLCASSLFGQGINEAFFGQGTRLTVV.

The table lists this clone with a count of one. The DNA of the CDR3 is TGTGCCAGCAGCCCCTCGGAGAGTAGCGGGTACGTTAGAGAGACCCAGTACTTC. Translation: CASSPSESSGYVRETQYF. The V and J genes are TRBV7-9 and TRBJ2-5, with 7 bases fitting TRBD2. The germline V gene encodes CDR1 SEHNR and CDR2 FQNEAQ (reference sequence). The CDR3 has 18 residues. V was pared by 5 bases and J by 4 bases, with 19 bases of the junction left unmatched.

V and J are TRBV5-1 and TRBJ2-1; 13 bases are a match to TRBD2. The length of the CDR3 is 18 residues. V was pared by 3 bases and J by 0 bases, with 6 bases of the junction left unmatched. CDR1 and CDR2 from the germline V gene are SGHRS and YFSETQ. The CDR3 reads CASSSGTSGKSSYNEQFF. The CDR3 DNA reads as TGCGCCAGCAGCTCCGGGACTAGCGGGAAATCCTCCTACAATGAGCAGTTCTTC.

The CDR3 here is CASSLTPAEAFF. The CDR3 nucleotides are TGTGCCAGCAGCCTAACCCCCGCTGAAGCTTTCTTT. The chain employs TRBV7-9 and TRBJ1-1; D unresolved. CDR1 is SEHNR, CDR2 FQNEAQ, per germline (reference sequence). V was cut by 5 bases and J by 6 bases, with 10 bases left in between. This CDR3 contains 12 residues.

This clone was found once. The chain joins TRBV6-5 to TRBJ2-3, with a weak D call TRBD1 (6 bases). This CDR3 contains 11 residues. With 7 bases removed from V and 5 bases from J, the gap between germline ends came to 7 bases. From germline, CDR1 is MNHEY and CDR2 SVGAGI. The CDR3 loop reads CASKGEDTQYF. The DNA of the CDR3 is TGTGCCAGCAAGGGGGAAGATACGCAGTATTTT.

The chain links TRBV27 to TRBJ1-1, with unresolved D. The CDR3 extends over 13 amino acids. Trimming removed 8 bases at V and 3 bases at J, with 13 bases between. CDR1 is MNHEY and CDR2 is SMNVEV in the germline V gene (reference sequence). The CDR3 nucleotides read TGTGCCAGCCGGGAAGGGTTCTACACTGAAGCTTTCTTT. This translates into CASREGFYTEAFF.

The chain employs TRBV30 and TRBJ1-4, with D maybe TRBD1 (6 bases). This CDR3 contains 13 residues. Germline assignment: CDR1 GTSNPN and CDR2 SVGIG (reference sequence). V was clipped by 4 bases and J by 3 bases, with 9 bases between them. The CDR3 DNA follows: TGTGCCTGGAACAGGGAAGCTAATGAAAAACTGTTTTTT. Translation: CAWNREANEKLFF.

The DNA of the CDR3 is TGTGCCAGCAGCTCTATAGCTACTAGCGGGAGTTCAGATACGCAGTATTTT. Protein product: CASSSIATSGSSDTQYF. V usage is TRBV7-8 and J usage is TRBJ2-3, with 11 bases lining up with TRBD2. J was trimmed by 4 bases and V by 4 bases; bases with no gene match: 10. CDR3 length: 17 residues. Germline V gene sequence: CDR1 SGHVS, CDR2 FQNEAQ.

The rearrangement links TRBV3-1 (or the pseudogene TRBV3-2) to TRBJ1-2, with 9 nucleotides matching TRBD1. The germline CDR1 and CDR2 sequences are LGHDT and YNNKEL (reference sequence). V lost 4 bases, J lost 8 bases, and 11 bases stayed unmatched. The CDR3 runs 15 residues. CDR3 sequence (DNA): TGTGCCAGCAGCCCCGAGGGGGGGACAGGGCTCGGCTACACCTTC. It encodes CASSPEGGTGLGYTF.

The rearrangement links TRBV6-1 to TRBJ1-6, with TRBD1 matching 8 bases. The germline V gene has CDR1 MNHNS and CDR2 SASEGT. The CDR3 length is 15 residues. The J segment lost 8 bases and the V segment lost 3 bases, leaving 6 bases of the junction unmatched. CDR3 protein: CASSDRGLGDSPLHF. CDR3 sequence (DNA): TGTGCCAGCAGTGACAGGGGGCTAGGGGATTCACCCCTCCACTTT.

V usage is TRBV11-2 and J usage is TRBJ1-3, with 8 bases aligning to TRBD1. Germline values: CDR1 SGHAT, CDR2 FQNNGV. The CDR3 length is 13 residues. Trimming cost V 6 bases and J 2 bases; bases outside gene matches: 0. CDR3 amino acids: CASRQGAGNTIYF. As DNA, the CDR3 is TGTGCCAGCAGACAGGGGGCTGGAAACACCATATATTTT.

The CDR3 sequence: CASSLSGRTGELFF. The CDR3 region has the DNA TGTGCCAGCAGCCTCAGCGGGAGAACCGGGGAGCTGTTTTTT. The gene calls are TRBV3-1 (or the pseudogene TRBV3-2) and TRBJ2-2, with 8 bases aligning to TRBD2. Germline V gene data show CDR1 as LGHDT and CDR2 as YNNKEL (reference sequence). The CDR3 has 14 amino acids. Unmatched junction bases numbered 3, after V lost 4 bases and J lost 5 bases.

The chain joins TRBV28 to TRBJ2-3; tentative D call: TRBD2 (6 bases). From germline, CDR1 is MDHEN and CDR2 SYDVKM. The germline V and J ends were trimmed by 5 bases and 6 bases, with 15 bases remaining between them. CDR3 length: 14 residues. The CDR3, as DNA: TGTGCCAGCAGTGCACGGGACTTTCCCGATACGCAGTATTTT. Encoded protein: CASSARDFPDTQYF.

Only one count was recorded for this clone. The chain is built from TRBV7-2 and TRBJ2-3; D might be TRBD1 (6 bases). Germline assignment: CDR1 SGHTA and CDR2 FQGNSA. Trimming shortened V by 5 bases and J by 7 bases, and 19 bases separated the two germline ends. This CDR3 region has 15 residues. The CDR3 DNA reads TGTGCCAGCAGCGTCCAGGGGCGGCCCCCGTATACGCAGTATTTT. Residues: CASSVQGRPPYTQYF.

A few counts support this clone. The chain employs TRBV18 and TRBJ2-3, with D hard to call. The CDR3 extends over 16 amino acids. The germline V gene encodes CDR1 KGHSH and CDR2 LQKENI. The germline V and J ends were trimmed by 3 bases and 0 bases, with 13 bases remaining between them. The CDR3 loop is CASSPTRVGSTDTQYF. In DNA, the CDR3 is TGTGCCAGCTCACCTACCCGGGTGGGTAGCACAGATACGCAGTATTTT.

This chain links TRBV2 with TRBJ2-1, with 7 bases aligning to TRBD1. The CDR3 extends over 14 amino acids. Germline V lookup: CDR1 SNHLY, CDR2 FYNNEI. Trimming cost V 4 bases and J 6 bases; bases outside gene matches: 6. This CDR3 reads CASSVQGSANEQFF. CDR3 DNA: TGTGCCAGCAGTGTACAGGGGTCGGCCAATGAGCAGTTCTTC.

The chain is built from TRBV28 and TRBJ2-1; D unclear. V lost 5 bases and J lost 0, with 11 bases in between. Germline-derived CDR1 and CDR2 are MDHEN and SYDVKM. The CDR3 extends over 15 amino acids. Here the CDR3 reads CASSPARSSYNEQFF. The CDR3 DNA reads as TGTGCCAGCAGTCCCGCCCGTAGCTCCTACAATGAGCAGTTCTTC. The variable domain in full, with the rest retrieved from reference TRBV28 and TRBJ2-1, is DVKVTQSSRYLVKRTGEKVFLECVQDMDHENMFWYRQDPGLGLRLIYFSYDVKMKEKGDIPEGYSVSREKKERFSLILESASTNQTSMYLCASSPARSSYNEQFFGPGTRLTVL.

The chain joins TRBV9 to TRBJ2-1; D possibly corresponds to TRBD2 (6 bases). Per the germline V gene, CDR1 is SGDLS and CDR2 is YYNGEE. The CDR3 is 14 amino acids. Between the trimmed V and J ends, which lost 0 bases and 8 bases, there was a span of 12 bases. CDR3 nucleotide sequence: TGTGCCAGCAGCGTAGGAAATCGGGGGTATGAGCAGTTCTTC. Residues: CASSVGNRGYEQFF.

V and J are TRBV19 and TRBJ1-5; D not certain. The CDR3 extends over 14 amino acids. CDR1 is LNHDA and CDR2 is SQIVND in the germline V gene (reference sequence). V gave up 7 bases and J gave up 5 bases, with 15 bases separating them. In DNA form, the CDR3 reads TGTGCCAGTATGAACTTGGTGATCGATCAGCCCCAGCATTTT. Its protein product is CASMNLVIDQPQHF. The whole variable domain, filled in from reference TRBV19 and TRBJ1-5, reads DGGITQSPKYLFRKEGQNVTLSCEQNLNHDAMYWYRQDPGQGLRLIYYSQIVNDFQKGDIAEGYSVSREKKESFPLTVTSAQKNPTAFYLCASMNLVIDQPQHFGDGTRLSIL.

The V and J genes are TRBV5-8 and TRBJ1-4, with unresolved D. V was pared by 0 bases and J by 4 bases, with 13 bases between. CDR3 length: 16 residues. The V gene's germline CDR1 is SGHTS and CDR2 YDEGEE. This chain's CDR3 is CASSLANSRLNEKLFF. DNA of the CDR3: TGTGCCAGCAGCTTGGCCAATAGCCGGCTTAATGAAAAACTGTTTTTT. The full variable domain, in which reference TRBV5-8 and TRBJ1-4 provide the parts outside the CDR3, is EAGVTQSPTHLIKTRGQQATLRCSPISGHTSVYWYQQALGLGLQFLLWYDEGEERNRGNFPPRFSGRQFPNYSSELNVNALELEDSALYLCASSLANSRLNEKLFFGSGTQLSVL.

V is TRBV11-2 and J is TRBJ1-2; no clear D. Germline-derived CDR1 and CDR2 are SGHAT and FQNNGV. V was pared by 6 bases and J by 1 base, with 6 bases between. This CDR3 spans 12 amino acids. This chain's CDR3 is CASSAGNYGYTF. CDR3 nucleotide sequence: TGTGCCAGCAGTGCGGGTAACTATGGCTACACCTTC.

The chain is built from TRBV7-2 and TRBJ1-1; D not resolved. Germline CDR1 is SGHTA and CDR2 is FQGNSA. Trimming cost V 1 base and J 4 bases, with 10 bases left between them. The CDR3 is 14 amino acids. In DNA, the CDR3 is TGTGCCAGCAGCTTAGGAGTTGATCTCACTGAAGCTTTCTTT. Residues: CASSLGVDLTEAFF. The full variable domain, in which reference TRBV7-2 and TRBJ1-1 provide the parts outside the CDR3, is GAGVSQSPSNKVTEKGKDVELRCDPISGHTALYWYRQSLGQGLEFLIYFQGNSAPDKSGLPSDRFSAERTGGSVSTLTIQRTQQEDSAVYLCASSLGVDLTEAFFGQGTRLTVV.

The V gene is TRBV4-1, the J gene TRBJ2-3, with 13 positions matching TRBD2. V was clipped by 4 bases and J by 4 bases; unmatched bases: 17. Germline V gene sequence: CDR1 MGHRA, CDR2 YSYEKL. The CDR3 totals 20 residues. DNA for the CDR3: TGCGCCAGCAGCCCATTGGGTACGACTAGCGGGGGGCTGGTTTCAGATACGCAGTATTTT. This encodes CASSPLGTTSGGLVSDTQYF.

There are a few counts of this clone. DNA for the CDR3: TGCGCCAGCAGCACCGGGACGAACACCGGGGAGCTGTTTTTT. Residues: CASSTGTNTGELFF. The chain is built from TRBV5-1 and TRBJ2-2; TRBD2 is a possible D gene (5 bases). The CDR3 consists of 14 residues. Trimming cost V 4 bases and J 0 bases, with 7 bases left between them. Germline V gene lookup returns CDR1 SGHRS and CDR2 YFSETQ.

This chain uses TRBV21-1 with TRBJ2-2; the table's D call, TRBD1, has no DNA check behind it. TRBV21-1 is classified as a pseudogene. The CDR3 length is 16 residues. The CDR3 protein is CASSKRGIANTGELFF. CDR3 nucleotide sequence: TGTGCCAGCAGCAAAAGGGGGATTGCGAACACCGGGGAGCTGTTTTTT.

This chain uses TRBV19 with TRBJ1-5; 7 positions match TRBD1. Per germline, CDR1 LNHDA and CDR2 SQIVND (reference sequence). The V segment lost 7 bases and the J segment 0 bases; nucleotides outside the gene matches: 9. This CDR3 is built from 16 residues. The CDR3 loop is CASKPGQKYSNQPQHF. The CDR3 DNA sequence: TGTGCCAGTAAGCCGGGACAGAAGTATAGCAATCAGCCCCAGCATTTT. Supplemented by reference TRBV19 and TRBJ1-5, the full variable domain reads DGGITQSPKYLFRKEGQNVTLSCEQNLNHDAMYWYRQDPGQGLRLIYYSQIVNDFQKGDIAEGYSVSREKKESFPLTVTSAQKNPTAFYLCASKPGQKYSNQPQHFGDGTRLSIL.